The rows below give T cell receptor delta chains drawn from one sample of a study of human gamma delta and Vdelta1 T cells. TCRdb re-called the PCR reads with CATT. The table lists over 10,000 delta-chain clones, less than 60% of them singletons. No antigen has been identified for these receptors. Input material: Vdelta1 gamma-delta T cells from blood grown in culture (DOT cells). The receptors originated from a human donor in good health. CDR3s include the opening cysteine and the closing phenylalanine or tryptophan. D genes are given only for firm matches. For some rows the clone size is stated as once, few or many, or as a class when expanded; others skip it.

- | TRDJ1 | TRDV1 | TRDD3 | TGTGCTCTTGGGGAGCCCTCCATTCTACTACGACTGGGAAGAGGGCCGGCGAATCGGGATACGTACACCGATAAACTCATCTTT | CALGEPSILLRLGRGPANRDTYTDKLIF
- | TRDJ2 | TRDV1 | - | TGTGCTCTTGGGGAACCAGGCCTTCCTACGAACTGGGGGGGCCGTTCGGGTACAGCACAACTCTTCTTT | CALGEPGLPTNWGGRSGTAQLFF
- | TRDJ1 | TRDV1 | TRDD3 | TGTGCTCTTGGGGTCCGTCCTTCCCCTCCTGGGGATACAGTCGGAGGCACCGATAAACTCATCTTT | CALGVRPSPPGDTVGGTDKLIF
- | TRDJ1 | TRDV1 | - | TGTGCTCTTGGGGAAACCCCACCTCTGCCGTACTGGGCCTACACCGATAAACTCATCTTT | CALGETPPLPYWAYTDKLIF
- | TRDJ1 | TRDV1 | - | TGTGCTCTTGGGGAACTTCTCCCTACGGGGCGTACTAAGTACACCGATAAACTCATCTTT | CALGELLPTGRTKYTDKLIF
- | TRDJ1 | TRDV1 | TRDD3 | TGTGCTCTTGGGGAACGCCTTCCCATTACTGGGGGATACTTGGGGGCCGATAAACTCATCTTT | CALGERLPITGGYLGADKLIF
few | TRDJ1 | TRDV1 | - | TGTGCTCTTGGGGGGGTCTTGCGGCAGAGGGGCCCGTACACCGATAAACTCATCTTT | CALGGVLRQRGPYTDKLIF
- | TRDJ1 | TRDV1 | TRDD3 | TGTGCTCTTGGGGAACAATCCCGTCTGGGGGCCCACACCGATAAACTCATCTTT | CALGEQSRLGAHTDKLIF
- | TRDJ1 | TRDV1 | TRDD3 | TGTGCTCTTGGGGGCCACTCACAGGAAAGGGGGGGATTCACCGATAAACTCATCTTT | CALGGHSQERGGFTDKLIF
- | TRDJ1 | TRDV1 | TRDD3 | TGTGCTCTTGGGCGGTTACGGAGAGAATCCTACTGGGGGATACTCCCCGTGATATTCACCGATAAACTCATCTTT | CALGRLRRESYWGILPVIFTDKLIF
- | TRDJ1 | TRDV1 | TRDD2 | TGTGCTCTTGGGGAACGGCCTTCCTACGGTTGGGGGAGGATGTACACCGATAAACTCATCTTT | CALGERPSYGWGRMYTDKLIF
- | TRDJ1 | TRAV23/DV6 | - | TGTGCAGGATCACAAATCGACTTCCTTTGGTCCGATAAACTCATCTTT | CAGSQIDFLWSDKLIF
- | TRDJ1 | TRDV1 | - | TGTGCTCTTGGGGAAGGGAGCCTACGGTTAGATAAACTCATCTTT | CALGEGSLRLDKLIF
- | TRDJ1 | TRDV1 | TRDD3 | TGTGCTCTTGGGGACCGAGGGTGGGGGACCTCGGCGAGCGATAAACTCATCTTT | CALGDRGWGTSASDKLIF
- | TRDJ1 | TRDV1 | TRDD3 | TGTGCTCTTGGGGAAAGTTCGACTCCTACGCCCACCAACCGACTGGGGGATATCTTGGGGTACACCGATAAACTCATCTTT | CALGESSTPTPTNRLGDILGYTDKLIF
few | TRDJ1 | TRDV1 | - | TGTGCTCTTGGGGGGATTCCTACATCGCTGGGGACGGGGTACACCGATAAACTCATCTTT | CALGGIPTSLGTGYTDKLIF
- | TRDJ1 | TRDV1 | TRDD3 | TGTGCTCTTGGGGATCCAATTACGTTTCGTTTACTGGGGGATACCGATAAACTCATCTTT | CALGDPITFRLLGDTDKLIF
- | TRDJ1 | TRDV1 | TRDD3 | TGTGCTCTTGTTACCGACCAGTACTGGGGGAAAATGTACACCGATAAACTCATCTTT | CALVTDQYWGKMYTDKLIF
- | TRDJ1 | TRDV1 | TRDD3 | TGTGCTCTTGGGGAACTCCATACTCCCCTACGAATAAGTACTGGGGGATACTCTTCATTGTACACCGATAAACTCATCTTT | CALGELHTPLRISTGGYSSLYTDKLIF
- | TRDJ1 | TRDV1 | - | TGTGCTCTTGGGGAACTGGCCCGGGTGGTTGGGTACACCGATAAACTCATCTTT | CALGELARVVGYTDKLIF
few | TRDJ1 | TRDV1 | TRDD3 | TGTGCTCTTGGAGTTAAGGGGGGGATAAACGGGGATGTACGTAGTTTTGAGTACACCGATAAACTCATCTTT | CALGVKGGINGDVRSFEYTDKLIF
few | TRDJ1 | TRDV1 | - | TGTGCTCTTGGGGAAAAACGGTCCGTCCCCAAACTCATCTTT | CALGEKRSVPKLIF
- | TRDJ1 | TRDV1 | TRDD3 | TGTGCTCTTGGGGAACCCTTCCTTGGGGGATACGAAGACACCGATAAACTCATCTTT | CALGEPFLGGYEDTDKLIF
- | TRDJ1 | TRDV1 | TRDD3 | TGTGCTCTTGGGGAATCCCGAGCGAGGCTGGGGGACTCGGGAACCGATAAACTCATCTTT | CALGESRARLGDSGTDKLIF
- | TRDJ1 | TRDV1 | - | TGTGCTCTTGGGGAGGAGTTCCCGACGGGGGGGGACAACACCGATAAACTCATCTTT | CALGEEFPTGGDNTDKLIF
- | TRDJ1 | TRDV1 | TRDD2 | TGTGCTCTTGGGCCATTCCTACCTAACAACACTACGGGGTGGTTTTACACCGATAAACTCATCTTT | CALGPFLPNNTTGWFYTDKLIF
- | TRDJ1 | TRDV1 | TRDD3 | TGTGCTCTTGGGGAACTCGCCTACGATCGTACTGGGGGATGGTTTTACGCCGATAAACTCATCTTT | CALGELAYDRTGGWFYADKLIF
- | TRDJ1 | TRDV1 | TRDD2 | TGTGCTCTTGGGGAACCGAGCGAACTTCCTACGGTCTGGGGATCGGTTTGGACCGATAAACTCATCTTT | CALGEPSELPTVWGSVWTDKLIF
- | TRDJ2 | TRDV1 | - | TGTGCTCTTGGGGACCGATCTTTGACAGCACAACTCTTCTTT | CALGDRSLTAQLFF
once | TRDJ1 | TRDV1 | TRDD3 | TGTGCTCTTGGGGAACTCCCGGGTTACAGACTGGGGGATACGAACGATAAACTCATCTTT | CALGELPGYRLGDTNDKLIF
- | TRDJ1 | TRDV1 | - | TGTGCTCTTGGGGACCAGAGACTTCCTACCGTTGTGCCTTGTACTGGGGGTTCCTACACCGATAAACTCATCTTT | CALGDQRLPTVVPCTGGSYTDKLIF
- | TRDJ1 | TRDV1 | TRDD3 | TGTGCTCTTGGGGAATTTTTTCTGGAACTGGGGGCTCCCCACACCGATAAACTCATCTTT | CALGEFFLELGAPHTDKLIF
few | TRDJ1 | TRDV1 | - | TGTGCTCTTTTTCTAAGCCGACTTGACACCGATAAACTCATCTTT | CALFLSRLDTDKLIF
- | TRDJ1 | TRDV1 | - | TGTGCTCTTGGGGAAAGAGGGGGAAAGTACACCGATAAACTCATCTTT | CALGERGGKYTDKLIF
- | TRDJ1 | TRDV1 | - | - | CALGEPNKAFGSGIPKLIF
few | TRDJ1 | TRDV1 | - | TGTGCTCTTGGGGAACTAGGCCTCGACATCTTCGGGGGCCTCGATAAACTCATCTTT | CALGELGLDIFGGLDKLIF
- | TRDJ1 | TRDV1 | - | TGTGCTCTTGGGGAATTTACCGTTGGTCCTCCTCACACCGATAAACTCATCTTT | CALGEFTVGPPHTDKLIF